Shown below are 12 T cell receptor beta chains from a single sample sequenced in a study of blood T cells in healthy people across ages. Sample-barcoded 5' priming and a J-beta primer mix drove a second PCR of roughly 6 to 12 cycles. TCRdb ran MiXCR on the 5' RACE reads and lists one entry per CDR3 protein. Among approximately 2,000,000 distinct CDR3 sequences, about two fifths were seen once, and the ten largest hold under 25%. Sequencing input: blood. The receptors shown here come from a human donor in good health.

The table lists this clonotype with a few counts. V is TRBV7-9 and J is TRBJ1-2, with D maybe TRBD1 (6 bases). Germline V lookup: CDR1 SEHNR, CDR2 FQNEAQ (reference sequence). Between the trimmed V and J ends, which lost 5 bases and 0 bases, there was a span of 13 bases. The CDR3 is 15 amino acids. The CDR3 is CASSRGGLANYGYTF. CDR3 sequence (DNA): TGTGCCAGCAGCCGAGGGGGGTTAGCTAACTATGGCTACACCTTC.

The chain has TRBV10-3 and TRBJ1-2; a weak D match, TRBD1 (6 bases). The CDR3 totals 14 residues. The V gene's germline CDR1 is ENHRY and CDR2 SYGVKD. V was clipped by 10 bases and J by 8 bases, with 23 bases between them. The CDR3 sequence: CASRAHGGNTGYTF. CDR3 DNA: TGTGCCAGCAGAGCGCATGGGGGCAATACGGGCTACACCTTC.

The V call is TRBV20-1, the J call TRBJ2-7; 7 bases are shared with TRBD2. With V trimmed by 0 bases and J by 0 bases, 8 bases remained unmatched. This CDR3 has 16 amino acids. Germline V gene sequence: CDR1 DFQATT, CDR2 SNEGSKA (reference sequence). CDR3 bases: TGCAGTGCTAGAGATCGCGGGACTACCATCTCCTACGAGCAGTACTTC. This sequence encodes CSARDRGTTISYEQYF.

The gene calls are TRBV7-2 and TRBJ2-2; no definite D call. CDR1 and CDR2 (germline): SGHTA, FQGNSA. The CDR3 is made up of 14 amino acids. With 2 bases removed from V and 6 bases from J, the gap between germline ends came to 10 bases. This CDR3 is CASSLRRSSGELFF. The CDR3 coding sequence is TGTGCCAGCAGCTTAAGACGTAGTTCCGGGGAGCTGTTTTTT.

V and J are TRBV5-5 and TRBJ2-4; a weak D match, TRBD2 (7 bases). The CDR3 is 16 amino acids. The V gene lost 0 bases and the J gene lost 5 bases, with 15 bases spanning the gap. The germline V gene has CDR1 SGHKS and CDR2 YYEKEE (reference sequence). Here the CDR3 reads CASSLGISGGQNIQYF. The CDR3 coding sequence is TGTGCCAGCAGCTTGGGAATCTCCGGGGGGCAAAACATTCAGTACTTC.

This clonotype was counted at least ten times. CDR3 in DNA: TGTGCCAGCAGCCAAGATCTGATCTACGAGCAGTACTTC. It is translated as CASSQDLIYEQYF. The chain couples TRBV4-2 to TRBJ2-7, with D unresolved. Germline assignment: CDR1 LGHNA and CDR2 YNFKEQ. This CDR3 region has 13 residues. V gave up 0 bases and J gave up 3 bases, with 6 bases separating them.

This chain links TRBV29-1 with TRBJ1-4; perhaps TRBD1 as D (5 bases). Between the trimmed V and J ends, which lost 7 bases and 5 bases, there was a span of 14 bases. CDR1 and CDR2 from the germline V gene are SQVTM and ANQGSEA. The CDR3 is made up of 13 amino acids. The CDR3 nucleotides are TGCAGCGATGGCGCGGACATGAATGAAAAACTGTTTTTT. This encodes CSDGADMNEKLFF.

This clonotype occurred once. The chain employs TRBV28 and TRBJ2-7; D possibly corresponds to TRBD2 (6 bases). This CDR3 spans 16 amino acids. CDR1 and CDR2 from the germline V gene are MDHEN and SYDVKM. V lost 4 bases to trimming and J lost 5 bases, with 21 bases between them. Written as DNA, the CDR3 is TGTGCCAGCAGTTCCCTCCAGGGAGGTTGGCCCAACGAGCAGTACTTC. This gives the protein CASSSLQGGWPNEQYF. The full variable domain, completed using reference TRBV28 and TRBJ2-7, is DVKVTQSSRYLVKRTGEKVFLECVQDMDHENMFWYRQDPGLGLRLIYFSYDVKMKEKGDIPEGYSVSREKKERFSLILESASTNQTSMYLCASSSLQGGWPNEQYFGPGTRLTVT.

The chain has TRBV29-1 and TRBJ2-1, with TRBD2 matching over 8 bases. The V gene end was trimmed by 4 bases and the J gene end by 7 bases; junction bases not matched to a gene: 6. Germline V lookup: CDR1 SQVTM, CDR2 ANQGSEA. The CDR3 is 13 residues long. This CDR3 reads CSVGKRGMNEQFF. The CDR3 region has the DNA TGCAGCGTTGGGAAGCGGGGGATGAATGAGCAGTTCTTC.

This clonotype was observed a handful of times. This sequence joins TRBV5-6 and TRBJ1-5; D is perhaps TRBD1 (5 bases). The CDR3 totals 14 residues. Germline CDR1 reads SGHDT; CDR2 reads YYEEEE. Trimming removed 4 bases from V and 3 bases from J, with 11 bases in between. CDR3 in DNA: TGTGCCAGCAGCCGTGGGGGGTACAATCAGCCCCAGCATTTT. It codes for CASSRGGYNQPQHF.

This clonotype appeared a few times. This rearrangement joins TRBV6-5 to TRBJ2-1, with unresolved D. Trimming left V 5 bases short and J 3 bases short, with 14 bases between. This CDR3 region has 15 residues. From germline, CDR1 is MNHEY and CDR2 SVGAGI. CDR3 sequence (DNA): TGTGCCAGCAGTCAATATTTCCATTTCTACAATGAGCAGTTCTTC. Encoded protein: CASSQYFHFYNEQFF.

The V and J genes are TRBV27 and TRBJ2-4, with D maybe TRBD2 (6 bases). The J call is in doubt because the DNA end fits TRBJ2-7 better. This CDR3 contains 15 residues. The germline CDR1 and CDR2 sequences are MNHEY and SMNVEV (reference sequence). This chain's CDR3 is CASSPLPGGNREQYF. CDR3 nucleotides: TGTGCCAGCAGTCCTCTCCCGGGCGGGAATCGCGAGCAGTACTTC.